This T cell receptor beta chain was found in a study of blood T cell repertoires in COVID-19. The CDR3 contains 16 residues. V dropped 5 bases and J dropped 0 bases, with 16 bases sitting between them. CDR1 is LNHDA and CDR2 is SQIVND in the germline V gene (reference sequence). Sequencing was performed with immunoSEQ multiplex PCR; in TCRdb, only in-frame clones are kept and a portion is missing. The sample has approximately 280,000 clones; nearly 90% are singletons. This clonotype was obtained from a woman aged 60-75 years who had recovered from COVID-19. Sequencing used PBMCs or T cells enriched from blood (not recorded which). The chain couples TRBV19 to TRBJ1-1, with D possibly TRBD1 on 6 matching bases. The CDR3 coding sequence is TGTGCCAGTAGTTCTCCTTCCACAGGGATGAACACTGAAGCTTTCTTT. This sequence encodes CASSSPSTGMNTEAFF.